Listed below are T cell receptor beta chains from one sample, sequenced in a study of blood T cell repertoires in COVID-19. Using immunoSEQ multiplex PCR, the repertoire was profiled, and TCRdb retains in-frame clones only, with some absent. Counted here are around 310,000 clones, roughly nine tenths occurring once; the ten biggest clones make up roughly 10%. The sequenced sample was PBMCs or T cells enriched from blood (not recorded which). These receptors all come from a woman aged 25 to 39 who had recovered from COVID-19. Both conserved end residues are part of each CDR3. The D gene is left open where the match is weak. Only part of the rows carry a size: once, few, many, or a class if the clone is expanded.

abundance	v_gene	j_gene	d_gene	CDR3aa	CDR3nt
-	TRBV19	TRBJ1-2	TRBD1	CASRTQGWRGYTF	TGTGCCAGTAGGACACAGGGGTGGAGAGGCTACACCTTC
-	TRBV5-4	TRBJ2-2	-	CASSMDSRTGELFF	TGTGCCAGCAGCATGGACTCGCGCACCGGGGAGCTGTTTTTT
-	TRBV29-1	TRBJ1-2	TRBD1	CSVAGQRFDGYTF	TGCAGCGTTGCGGGACAGCGGTTTGACGGCTACACCTTC
-	TRBV9	TRBJ1-2	TRBD1	CASSPGQGVYGYTF	TGTGCCAGCAGCCCGGGACAGGGGGTTTATGGCTACACCTTC
once	TRBV4-3	TRBJ2-1	-	CASSQESRAVPYNEQFF	TGCGCCAGCAGCCAAGAGAGCCGTGCGGTCCCCTACAATGAGCAGTTCTTC
-	TRBV9	TRBJ2-1	TRBD2	CASSVGGDSGSWNEQFF	TGTGCCAGCAGCGTAGGAGGGGATAGCGGGAGTTGGAATGAGCAGTTCTTC
once	TRBV5-6	TRBJ1-3	-	CASSLGEANTIYF	TGTGCCAGCAGCTTGGGGGAGGCAAACACCATATATTTT
-	TRBV4-1	TRBJ2-1	-	CASSRGPPAAAPYNEQFF	TGCGCCAGCAGCCGGGGTCCCCCCGCAGCGGCGCCTTACAATGAGCAGTTCTTC
-	TRBV15	TRBJ2-1	TRBD2	CATRREVRQFF	TGTGCCACCCGCCGGGAGGTCCGACAGTTCTTC
-	TRBV11-2	TRBJ2-2	-	CASSLDRVNTGELFF	TGTGCCAGCAGCTTAGACAGGGTGAACACCGGGGAGCTGTTTTTT
-	TRBV3-1/TRBV3-2	TRBJ2-5	-	CASSPSQQAGWGETQYF	TGTGCCAGCAGCCCCTCCCAGCAGGCGGGTTGGGGAGAGACCCAGTACTTC
few	TRBV27	TRBJ1-3	-	CASSLTTGTGNTIYF	TGTGCCAGCAGTTTGACTACAGGGACTGGAAACACCATATATTTT
-	TRBV7-9	TRBJ1-1	-	CASSPSRGTGNEAFF	TGTGCCAGCAGCCCATCTCGCGGGACTGGGAATGAAGCTTTCTTT
-	TRBV18	TRBJ1-5	TRBD1	CASSNRDRSQPQHF	TGTGCCAGCTCAAACCGGGACAGAAGTCAGCCCCAGCATTTT
-	TRBV20-1	TRBJ2-7	-	CSASGDYEQYF	TGCAGTGCCTCCGGGGACTACGAGCAGTACTTC
-	TRBV4-1	TRBJ1-1	-	CASSQARENTEAFF	TGCGCCAGCAGCCAAGCTCGGGAGAACACTGAAGCTTTCTTT
-	TRBV7-2	TRBJ2-7	TRBD1	CASSLAGTGGWGEQYF	TGTGCCAGCAGCTTAGCGGGGACAGGTGGGTGGGGCGAGCAGTACTTC
-	TRBV9	TRBJ1-2	-	CASSPWSGLGYGYTF	TGTGCCAGCAGCCCCTGGTCAGGGCTTGGATATGGCTACACCTTC
-	TRBV2	TRBJ2-1	TRBD1	CASITGTGSYNEQFF	TGTGCCAGCATCACCGGGACAGGATCCTACAATGAGCAGTTCTTC
once	TRBV28	TRBJ2-7	-	CASIGRRGSFTYEQYF	TGTGCCAGCATTGGACGGAGGGGTTCTTTCACCTACGAGCAGTACTTC
-	TRBV18	TRBJ2-1	TRBD2	CASSPGSGRNEQFF	TGTGCCAGCTCACCAGGGAGCGGGAGGAATGAGCAGTTCTTC
-	TRBV5-5	TRBJ2-1	-	CASSLEFRGNEQFF	TGTGCCAGCAGCTTGGAGTTTAGAGGGAATGAGCAGTTCTTC
once	TRBV24-1	TRBJ2-3	-	CATSDSQGIGTDTQYF	TGTGCCACCAGTGATTCGCAGGGGATTGGGACAGATACGCAGTATTTT
-	TRBV5-4	TRBJ1-6	TRBD1	CASSFETGGNNSPLHF	TGTGCCAGCAGCTTCGAGACAGGGGGCAATAATTCACCCCTCCACTTT
-	TRBV7-6	TRBJ2-5	TRBD2	CASSLGGGAETQYF	TGTGCCAGCAGCTTAGGGGGAGGGGCAGAGACCCAGTACTTC
-	TRBV27	TRBJ1-2	TRBD1	CASSPHRGLRYGYTF	TGTGCCAGCAGTCCCCACAGGGGACTCCGCTATGGCTACACCTTC
-	TRBV7-8	TRBJ2-1	TRBD2	CASSLRGTSGRVNYNEQFF	TGTGCCAGCAGCCTACGCGGGACTAGCGGGAGGGTTAACTACAATGAGCAGTTCTTC
-	TRBV7-2	TRBJ1-2	TRBD1	CASSHRRGQPYGYTF	TGTGCCAGCAGCCACCGCCGGGGACAGCCCTATGGCTACACCTTC
-	TRBV7-3	TRBJ2-1	-	CASSLSASTYNEQFF	TGTGCCAGCAGCTTATCGGCTAGTACCTACAATGAGCAGTTCTTC
-	TRBV27	TRBJ2-7	-	CASSPWALGNEQYF	TGTGCCAGCAGTCCATGGGCCCTGGGCAACGAGCAGTACTTC
-	TRBV28	TRBJ2-3	TRBD1	CASSMGQVRPDTQYF	TGTGCCAGCAGCATGGGACAGGTAAGGCCAGATACGCAGTATTTT
-	TRBV2	TRBJ2-2	TRBD2	CASRVGTTTGELFF	TGTGCCAGCAGAGTCGGGACTACCACCGGGGAGCTGTTTTTT
-	TRBV7-6	TRBJ1-6	-	CASSPLLEANSPLHF	TGTGCCAGCAGCCCCCTCTTAGAAGCTAATTCACCCCTCCACTTT
-	TRBV9	TRBJ1-2	TRBD1	CASSVEDRDYGYTF	TGTGCCAGCAGCGTAGAGGACAGGGACTATGGCTACACCTTC
-	TRBV27	TRBJ2-1	-	CASTSTPPGYNEQFF	TGTGCCAGCACCTCTACCCCCCCCGGGTACAATGAGCAGTTCTTC
-	TRBV6-5	TRBJ1-4	TRBD1	CASRQGVDEKLFF	TGTGCCAGCAGGCAGGGGGTTGATGAAAAACTGTTTTTT
-	TRBV5-1	TRBJ1-2	TRBD1	CASSWDRGRNYGYTF	TGCGCCAGCAGCTGGGACAGGGGGCGTAACTATGGCTACACCTTC
-	TRBV6-5	TRBJ1-6	-	CASSYRQPYNSPLHF	TGTGCCAGCAGTTACAGACAGCCTTATAATTCACCCCTCCACTTT
-	TRBV7-2	TRBJ2-7	TRBD2	CASSATALAATEQYF	TGTGCCAGCAGCGCCACCGCACTAGCGGCGACCGAGCAGTACTTC
few	TRBV11-3	TRBJ1-1	TRBD1	CASSLTGGSTEAFF	TGTGCCAGCAGCTTAACAGGGGGCTCCACTGAAGCTTTCTTT
-	TRBV6-5	TRBJ1-5	-	CASSSWGGSNQPQHF	TGTGCCAGCAGTTCTTGGGGGGGCTCCAATCAGCCCCAGCATTTT
once	TRBV6-5	TRBJ2-2	-	CASRPPVTGELFF	TGTGCCAGCAGGCCACCAGTCACCGGGGAGCTGTTTTTT
-	TRBV5-5	TRBJ1-5	-	CASSRTGIQPQHF	TGTGCCAGCAGTCGTACAGGGATTCAGCCCCAGCATTTT
-	TRBV5-1	TRBJ2-7	TRBD2	CASSYRGGLMEDEQYF	TGCGCCAGCAGTTATCGGGGAGGGCTCATGGAAGACGAGCAGTACTTC